Described below is a single T cell receptor (beta chain) sequence and its context. This specimen belongs to a study of shared clonotypes between healthy human individuals. Repertoires were generated with immunoSEQ multiplex PCR, while TCRdb's copy carries only in-frame clones and drops some. Of roughly 1,800,000 clones detected, just under 95% appear once; the ten largest clones hold 1.2%. Terminally differentiated effector memory CD45RA+ cells were left out of the naive CD8 fraction, which was CD45RO-negative and positively selected for CCR7. CDR3 length equals 17 residues. Deletions cut 2 bases from V and 2 bases from J, with 17 bases between. CDR1 and CDR2 (germline): MGHRA, YSYEKL.

The clonotype originates from a man between 18 and 29 years old in good health. The specimen sequenced was naive CD8+ T cells sorted from blood. The chain is built from TRBV4-1 and TRBJ2-3; perhaps TRBD1 as D (6 bases). The DNA for the CDR3 is TGCGCCAGCAGCCAACAAGCTTCTAGGGGGTCCACAGATACGCAGTATTTT. As protein: CASSQQASRGSTDTQYF.